This T cell receptor (beta chain) derives from a study of early T cells in non-severe SARS-CoV-2 infection. Unique molecular identifiers (one per individual cDNA molecule) were attached. In TCRdb, the 5' RACE reads were re-called with MiXCR into one record per CDR3 protein. The sample holds about 61,000 distinct CDR3 sequences; under 14% are singletons and the top ten take around 1.6%. The sequence derives from an adult who was a healthcare worker with PCR-confirmed SARS-CoV-2 infection or an uninfected control (not recorded which). The specimen sequenced was whole blood.

As DNA, the CDR3 is TGTGCCAGCAGCCAAGGGTGGACCCAGTACTTC. It yields the protein CASSQGWTQYF. V and J are TRBV14 and TRBJ2-5; no definite D call. The CDR3 has 11 residues. The V and J ends lost 1 base and 7 bases respectively, with 4 bases between them. Germline CDR1 SGHDN, CDR2 FVKESK.